Sequencing of this TCR beta chain was carried out in a study of regulatory T cells in long-lasting Graves disease. Study-level results: Graves' patients with persistent disease showed TCR diversity lower than patients newly diagnosed.

Building the TCR beta libraries relied on iRepertoire HTBI primers, and CDR3 regions underwent Arm-PCR. Original methodology: The samples yielded roughly 64 TRBV and roughly 13 TRBJ segments. TCRdb itself ran the multiplex PCR reads through MiXCR, one entry per CDR3 protein. What appears here as the V and J calls and clone size reflects TCRdb's work, not the paper's. Of 400,000 to 450,000 distinct CDR3 sequences in the sample, about 16% were seen once. Stated time point: newly diagnosed GD, antithyroid drugs for less than 3 months. Following extraction of RNA from PBMCs, that RNA was used to make the TCR library. American Thyroid Association guidelines served as the basis for diagnosing Graves' disease. This clonotype turned up a few times. No antigen is known for it. This CDR3 has 14 amino acids. V lost 0 bases to trimming and J lost 4 bases, with 12 bases between them. Per germline, CDR1 DFQATT and CDR2 SNEGSKA (reference sequence).

The same sample was also used in a study of T cells in Graves' hyperthyroidism and ophthalmopathy. That report adds: Absence of ophthalmopathy progression within 18 months defined stable Graves' hyperthyroidism.

This chain joins TRBV20-1 and TRBJ1-2, with D unresolved. The source is a woman in her 30s with Graves disease. Sequencing was performed on peripheral blood mononuclear cells (PBMCs), taken at new diagnosis, from a patient treated with antithyroid drugs. The DNA for the CDR3 is TGCAGTGCTAGAGATAGGCCAGCCACCTATGGCTACACCTTC. It is translated as CSARDRPATYGYTF.